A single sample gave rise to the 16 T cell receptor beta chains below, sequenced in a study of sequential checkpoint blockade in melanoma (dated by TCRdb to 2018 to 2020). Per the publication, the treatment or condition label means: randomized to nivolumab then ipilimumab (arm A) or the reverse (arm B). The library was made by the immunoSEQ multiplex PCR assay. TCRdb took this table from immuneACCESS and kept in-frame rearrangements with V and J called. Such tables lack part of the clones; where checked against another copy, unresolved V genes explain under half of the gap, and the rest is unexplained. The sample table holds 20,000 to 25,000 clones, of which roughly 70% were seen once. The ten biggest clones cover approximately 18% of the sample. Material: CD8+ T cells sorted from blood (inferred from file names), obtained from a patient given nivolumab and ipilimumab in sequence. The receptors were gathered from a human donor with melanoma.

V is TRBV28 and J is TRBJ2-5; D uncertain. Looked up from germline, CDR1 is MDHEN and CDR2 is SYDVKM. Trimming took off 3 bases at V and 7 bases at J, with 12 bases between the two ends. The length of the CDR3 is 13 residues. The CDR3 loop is CASSLLGLGTQYF. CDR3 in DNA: TGTGCCAGCAGTTTGTTAGGCCTAGGGACCCAGTACTTC.

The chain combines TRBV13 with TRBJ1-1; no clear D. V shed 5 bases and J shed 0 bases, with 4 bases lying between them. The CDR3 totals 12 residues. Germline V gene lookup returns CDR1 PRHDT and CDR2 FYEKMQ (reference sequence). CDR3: CASSIMNTEAFF. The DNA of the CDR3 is TGTGCCAGCAGCATCATGAACACTGAAGCTTTCTTT.

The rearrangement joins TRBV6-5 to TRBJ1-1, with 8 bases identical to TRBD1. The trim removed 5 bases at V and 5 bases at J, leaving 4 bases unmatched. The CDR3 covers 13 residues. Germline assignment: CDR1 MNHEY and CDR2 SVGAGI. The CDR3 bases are TGTGCCAGCAGTCAGGGGGCATTGACTGAAGCTTTCTTT. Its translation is CASSQGALTEAFF.

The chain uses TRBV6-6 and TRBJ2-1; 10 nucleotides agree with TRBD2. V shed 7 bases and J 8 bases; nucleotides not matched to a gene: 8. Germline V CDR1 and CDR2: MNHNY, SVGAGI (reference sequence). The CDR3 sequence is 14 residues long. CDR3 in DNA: TGTGCCAGCAATGTAGCGGGGGGCCGGGATGAGCAGTTCTTC. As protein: CASNVAGGRDEQFF.

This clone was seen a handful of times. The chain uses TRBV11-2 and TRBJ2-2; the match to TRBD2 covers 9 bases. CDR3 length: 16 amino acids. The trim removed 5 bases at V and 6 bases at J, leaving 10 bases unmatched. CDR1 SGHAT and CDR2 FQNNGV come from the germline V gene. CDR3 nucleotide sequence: TGTGCCAGCAGCCCTAGGCCAGCGGGGGGTTCCGGGGAGCTGTTTTTT. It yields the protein CASSPRPAGGSGELFF.

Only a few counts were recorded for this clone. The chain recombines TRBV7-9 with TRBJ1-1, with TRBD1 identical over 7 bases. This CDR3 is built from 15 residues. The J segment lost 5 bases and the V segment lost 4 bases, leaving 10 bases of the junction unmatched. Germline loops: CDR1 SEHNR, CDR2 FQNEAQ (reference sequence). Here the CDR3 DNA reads TGTGCCAGCAGCTGGGTCGGAACAGGGGAAACTGAAGCTTTCTTT. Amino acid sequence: CASSWVGTGETEAFF. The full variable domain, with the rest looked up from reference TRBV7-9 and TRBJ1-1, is DTGVSQNPRHKITKRGQNVTFRCDPISEHNRLYWYRQTLGQGPEFLTYFQNEAQLEKSRLLSDRFSAERPKGSFSTLEIQRTEQGDSAMYLCASSWVGTGETEAFFGQGTRLTVV.

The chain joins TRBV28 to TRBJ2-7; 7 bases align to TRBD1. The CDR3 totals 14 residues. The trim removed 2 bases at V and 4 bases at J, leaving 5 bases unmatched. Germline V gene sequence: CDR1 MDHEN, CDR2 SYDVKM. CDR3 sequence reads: CASSLNLDRYEQYV. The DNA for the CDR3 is TGTGCCAGCAGTTTAAACTTGGACAGGTACGAGCAGTACGTC.

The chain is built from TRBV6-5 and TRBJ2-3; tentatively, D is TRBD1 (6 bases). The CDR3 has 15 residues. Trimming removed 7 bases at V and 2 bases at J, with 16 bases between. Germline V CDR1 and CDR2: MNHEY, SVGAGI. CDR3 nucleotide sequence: TGTGCCAGCAAGCCGGGACACGGATTCACAGATACGCAGTATTTT. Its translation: CASKPGHGFTDTQYF.

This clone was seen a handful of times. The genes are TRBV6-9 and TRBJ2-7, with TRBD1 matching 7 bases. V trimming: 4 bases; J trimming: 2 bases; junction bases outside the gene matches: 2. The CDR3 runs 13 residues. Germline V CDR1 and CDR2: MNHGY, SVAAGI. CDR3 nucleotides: TGTGCCAGCAGTTGGACAGGTACCTACGAGCAGTACGTC. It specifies CASSWTGTYEQYV.

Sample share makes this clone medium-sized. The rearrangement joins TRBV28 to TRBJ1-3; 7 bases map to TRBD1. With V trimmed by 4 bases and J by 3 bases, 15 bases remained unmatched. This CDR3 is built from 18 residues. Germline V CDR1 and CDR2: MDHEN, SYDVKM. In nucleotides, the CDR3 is TGTGCCAGCAGTTCCTTAGGACAGGAAGAAACTGGTGGAAACACCATATATTTT. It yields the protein CASSSLGQEETGGNTIYF.

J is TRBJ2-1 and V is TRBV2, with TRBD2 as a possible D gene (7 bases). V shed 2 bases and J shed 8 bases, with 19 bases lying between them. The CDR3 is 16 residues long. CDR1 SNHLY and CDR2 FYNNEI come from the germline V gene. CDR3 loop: CASSERGADSLYEQFF. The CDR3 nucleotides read TGTGCCAGCAGTGAACGGGGGGCTGATAGCCTGTATGAGCAGTTCTTC.

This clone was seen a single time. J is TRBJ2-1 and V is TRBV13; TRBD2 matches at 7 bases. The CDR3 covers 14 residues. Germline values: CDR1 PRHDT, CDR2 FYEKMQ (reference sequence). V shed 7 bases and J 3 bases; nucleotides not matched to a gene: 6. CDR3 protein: CASIPGGGYNEQFF. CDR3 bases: TGTGCCAGCATCCCTGGCGGGGGCTACAATGAGCAGTTCTTC.

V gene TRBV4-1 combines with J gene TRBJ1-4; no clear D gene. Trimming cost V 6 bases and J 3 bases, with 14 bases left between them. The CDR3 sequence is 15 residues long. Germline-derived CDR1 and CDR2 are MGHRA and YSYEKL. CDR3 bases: TGCGCCAGCAGTCCAGCGGCTTGGGCTAATGAAAAACTGTTTTTT. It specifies CASSPAAWANEKLFF.

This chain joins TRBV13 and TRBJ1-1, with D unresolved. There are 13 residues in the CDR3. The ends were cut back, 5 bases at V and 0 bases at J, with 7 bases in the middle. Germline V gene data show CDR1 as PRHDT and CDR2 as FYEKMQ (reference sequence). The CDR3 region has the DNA TGTGCCAGCAGCCCGCAGATGAACACTGAAGCTTTCTTT. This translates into CASSPQMNTEAFF.

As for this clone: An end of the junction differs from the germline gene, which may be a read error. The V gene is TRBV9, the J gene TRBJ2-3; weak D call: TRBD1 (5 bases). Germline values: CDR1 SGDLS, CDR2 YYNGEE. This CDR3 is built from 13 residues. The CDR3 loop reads CASSVVSTDTRYF. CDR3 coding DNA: TGTGCCAGCAGCGTAGTGTCGACAGATACGCGGTATTTT.

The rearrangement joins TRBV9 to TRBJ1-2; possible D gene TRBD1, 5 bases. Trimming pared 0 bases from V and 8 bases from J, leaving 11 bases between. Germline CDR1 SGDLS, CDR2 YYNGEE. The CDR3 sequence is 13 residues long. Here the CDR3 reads CASSVGGLRGYTF. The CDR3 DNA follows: TGTGCCAGCAGCGTAGGGGGCCTCCGGGGCTACACCTTC.